This T cell receptor (beta chain) was retrieved from a study of CD8 T cells in ankylosing spondylitis. Study-level findings and limits: For ankylosing spondylitis blood, a TCR beta motif of roughly 8 highly homologous variants appeared characteristic.

This CDR3 contains 13 residues. Germline CDR1 is DFQATT and CDR2 is SNEGSKA (reference sequence). The V gene lost 5 bases and the J gene lost 7 bases, with 15 bases spanning the gap. Quantitative 5'-RACE with molecular barcodes generated TCR beta libraries. TCRdb passed the 5' RACE reads through MiXCR, listing each CDR3 protein once. The sample records fewer than 350,000 distinct CDR3 sequences, 11% being singletons. There are many counts of this clonotype. Its specificity is not known. The chain links TRBV20-1 to TRBJ1-5; no reliable D call. Sequencing was performed on blood, either unsorted or a sorted T cell fraction (not recorded which). This receptor was identified in a female donor with ankylosing spondylitis or in good health (not recorded which). DNA for the CDR3: TGCAGTGCTCTGAGGTCCGTGGTGCAGCCCCAGCATTTT. It encodes CSALRSVVQPQHF.